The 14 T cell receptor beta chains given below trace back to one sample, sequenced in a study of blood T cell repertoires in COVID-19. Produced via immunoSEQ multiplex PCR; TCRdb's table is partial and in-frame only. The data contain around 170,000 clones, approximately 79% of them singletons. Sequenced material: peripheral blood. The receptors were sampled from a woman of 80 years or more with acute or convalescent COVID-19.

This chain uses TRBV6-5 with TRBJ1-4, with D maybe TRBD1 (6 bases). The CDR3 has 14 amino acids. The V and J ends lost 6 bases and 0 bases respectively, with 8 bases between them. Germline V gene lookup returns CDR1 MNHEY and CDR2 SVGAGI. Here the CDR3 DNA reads TGTGCCAGCAGAAGGGGGACAACTAATGAAAAACTGTTTTTT. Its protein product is CASRRGTTNEKLFF.

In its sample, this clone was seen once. The CDR3 loop reads CASSRTGYSNQPQHF. The CDR3 DNA is TGTGCCAGCAGTCGTACAGGTTATAGCAATCAGCCCCAGCATTTT. The J gene is TRBJ1-5, the V gene TRBV6-5, with D perhaps TRBD1 (5 bases). This CDR3 is 15 amino acids long. The V and J ends lost 5 bases and 0 bases respectively, with 11 bases between them. Germline V gene sequence: CDR1 MNHEY, CDR2 SVGAGI.

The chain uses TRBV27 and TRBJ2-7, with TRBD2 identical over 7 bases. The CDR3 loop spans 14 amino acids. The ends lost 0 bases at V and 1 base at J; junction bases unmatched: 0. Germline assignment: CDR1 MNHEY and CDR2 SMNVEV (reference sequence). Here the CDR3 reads CASSLSGRSYEQYF. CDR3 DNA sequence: TGTGCCAGCAGTTTATCCGGGAGGTCCTACGAGCAGTACTTC.

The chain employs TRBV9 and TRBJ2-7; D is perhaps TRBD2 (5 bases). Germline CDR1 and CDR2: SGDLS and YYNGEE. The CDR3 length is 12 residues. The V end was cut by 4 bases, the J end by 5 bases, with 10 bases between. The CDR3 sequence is CASSPSGNEQYF. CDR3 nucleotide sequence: TGTGCCAGCAGCCCTTCGGGAAACGAGCAGTACTTC.

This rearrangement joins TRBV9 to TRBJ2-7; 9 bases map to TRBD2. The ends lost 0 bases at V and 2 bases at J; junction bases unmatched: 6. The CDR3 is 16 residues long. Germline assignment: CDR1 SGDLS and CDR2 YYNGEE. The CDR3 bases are TGTGCCAGCAGCGTAGGGTCTAGCGGGGCCCCCTACGAGCAGTACTTC. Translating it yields CASSVGSSGAPYEQYF. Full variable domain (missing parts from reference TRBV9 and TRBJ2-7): DSGVTQTPKHLITATGQRVTLRCSPRSGDLSVYWYQQSLDQGLQFLIQYYNGEERAKGNILERFSAQQFPDLHSELNLSSLELGDSALYFCASSVGSSGAPYEQYFGPGTRLTVT.

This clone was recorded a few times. CDR3 amino acids: CASSPETAGNTIYF. The CDR3 DNA reads as TGTGCCAGCTCACCAGAGACAGCTGGAAACACCATATATTTT. The chain joins TRBV18 to TRBJ1-3; possible D gene TRBD1, 5 bases. CDR1 is KGHSH, CDR2 LQKENI, per germline. The CDR3 spans 14 residues. Trimming shortened V by 2 bases and J by 2 bases, and 7 bases separated the two germline ends.

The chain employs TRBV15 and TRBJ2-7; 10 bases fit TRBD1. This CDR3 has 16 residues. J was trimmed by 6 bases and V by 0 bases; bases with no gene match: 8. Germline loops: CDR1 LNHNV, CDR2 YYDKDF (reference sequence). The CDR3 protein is CATSRDRQGASGEQYF. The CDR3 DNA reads TGTGCCACCAGCAGAGATCGACAGGGGGCCTCTGGCGAGCAGTACTTC.

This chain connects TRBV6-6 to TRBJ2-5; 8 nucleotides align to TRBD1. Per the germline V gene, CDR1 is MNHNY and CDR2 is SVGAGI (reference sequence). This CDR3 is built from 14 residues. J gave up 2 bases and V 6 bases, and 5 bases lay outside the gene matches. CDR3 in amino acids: CASSRTGGQETQYF. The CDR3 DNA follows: TGTGCCAGCAGCCGCACAGGGGGGCAAGAGACCCAGTACTTC.

The CDR3 reads CAWSVGTGFSDTEAFF. CDR3 bases: TGTGCCTGGAGTGTGGGGACAGGGTTTTCCGACACTGAAGCTTTCTTT. The rearrangement uses TRBV30 and TRBJ1-1; 9 bases fit TRBD1. Germline V gene data show CDR1 as GTSNPN and CDR2 as SVGIG (reference sequence). The CDR3 spans 16 residues. Trimming took 0 bases from V and 3 from J; bases not matched to a gene: 8.

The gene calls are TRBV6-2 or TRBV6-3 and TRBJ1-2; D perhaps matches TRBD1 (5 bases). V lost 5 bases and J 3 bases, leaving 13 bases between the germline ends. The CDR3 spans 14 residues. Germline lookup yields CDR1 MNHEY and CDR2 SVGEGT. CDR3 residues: CASSQQVLDYGYTF. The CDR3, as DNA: TGTGCCAGCAGTCAACAGGTGTTAGACTATGGCTACACCTTC.

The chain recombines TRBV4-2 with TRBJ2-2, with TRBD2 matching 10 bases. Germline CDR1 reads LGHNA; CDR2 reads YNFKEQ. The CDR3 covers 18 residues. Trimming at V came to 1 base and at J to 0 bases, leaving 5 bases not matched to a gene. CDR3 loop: CASSQGLAGAPNTGELFF. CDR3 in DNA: TGTGCCAGCAGCCAAGGTCTAGCGGGAGCCCCGAACACCGGGGAGCTGTTTTTT.

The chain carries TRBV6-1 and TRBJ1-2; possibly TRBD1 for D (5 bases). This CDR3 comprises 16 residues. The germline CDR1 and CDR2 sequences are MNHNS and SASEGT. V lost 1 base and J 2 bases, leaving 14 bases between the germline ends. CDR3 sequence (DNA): TGTGCCAGCAGTGAAGTGGGGCGAAGGGTAAACTATGGCTACACCTTC. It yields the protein CASSEVGRRVNYGYTF.

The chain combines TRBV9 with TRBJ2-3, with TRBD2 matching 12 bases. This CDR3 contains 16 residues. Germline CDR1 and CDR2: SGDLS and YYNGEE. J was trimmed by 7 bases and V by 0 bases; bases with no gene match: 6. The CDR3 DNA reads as TGTGCCAGCAGCGTAGCCTCGACTAGCGGGAGTTATACGCAGTATTTT. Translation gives CASSVASTSGSYTQYF.

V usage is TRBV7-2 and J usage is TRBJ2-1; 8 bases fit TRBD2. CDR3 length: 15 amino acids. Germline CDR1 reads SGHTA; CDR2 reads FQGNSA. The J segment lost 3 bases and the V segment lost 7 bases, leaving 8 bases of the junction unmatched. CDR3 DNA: TGTGCCAGCACCGAGGGTAGCGGGAACTACAATGAGCAGTTCTTC. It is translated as CASTEGSGNYNEQFF.